The text below deals with one TCR beta chain. This clonotype was detected ten times or more. Its cognate antigen has yet to be identified. Base qualities are missing; no much larger clone stands one base away. CDR1 and CDR2 are read off the germline V gene (reference sequence) as MNHEY and SMNVEV. The CDR3, from cysteine to phenylalanine, totals 16 residues. Only the CDR3 DNA is retained, 48 bases long and in frame from the first base. V is pared back by 2 bases and J by 2 bases, with 12 bases lying between the germline termini. These data belong to a study of T-cell reconstitution after alpha-beta-depleted transplantation in children (dated by TCRdb to the mid-2010s). Notes on the research overall: Using TCR repertoire profiling, the study quantitatively followed how T-cell immune reconstitution unfolded in children after TCRalphabeta/CD19-depleted allogeneic hematopoietic cell transplantation.

The treatment or condition label of this sample denotes: allogeneic hematopoietic cell transplantation with graft depleted of TCRalphabeta T cells and CD19 B cells. Transplant recipients were children who received TCRalphabeta/CD19-depleted allogeneic hematopoietic cell grafts. The paper as a whole reports these results and caveats: Over the following months the frequencies of hyperexpanded clones went down, and after one year T-cell counts and TCRbeta diversity were mostly credited to newly produced T cells. In some patients, the high TCRbeta diversity seen at day 60 was put down to recipient T cells and intrathymic progenitors that had survived conditioning. Apparently early alphabetaT-cell count recovery about two months after transplant reportedly relied on only several hundred rapidly expanded clones derived from non-depleted graft cells.

Library creation used PCR. Sequenced on an Illumina HiSeq 2500. TCR libraries were prepared with molecular barcoding, using unique molecular identifiers to normalize TCRbeta repertoire quantification. The public reads were reprocessed in TCRdb via fastp at Q25 and MiXCR, keeping in-frame beta chains. Each entry is one CDR3 protein sequence, shown with its most common DNA and genes. This sample lists approximately 70,000 distinct CDR3 sequences; 4.9% were detected once. The top ten hold 15% to 20% of the sample. This chain is built from TRBV27 and TRBJ2-2; the best D guess is TRBD2, with 5 bases matching. The clonotype originates from a boy in the first two years of life who had a stem cell transplant for acute myeloid leukemia, so the T cells may come from the graft donor. The specimen was PBMCs, mostly from graft donor cells, collected 180 days after TCRalphabeta/CD19-depleted stem cell transplant. The DNA sequence is as follows: TGTGCCAGCAGTTTACGGGGAATAATAAACACCGGGGAGCTGTTTTTT. Translated, it reads CASSLRGIINTGELFF.